This section outlines one TCR beta chain sequence together with its context. This clone's antigen is unknown. No clone much larger than this one lies a single base away; base qualities are absent. The entry originates in a study of OX40 agonist ivuxolimab in advanced cancers. Regarding the complete study: Ivuxolimab, which targeted the costimulatory receptor OX40 (CD134), was an agonistic, fully human IgG2 monoclonal antibody. Intravenous ivuxolimab was administered to patients every 2 weeks at six dose levels: 0.01, 0.1, 0.3, 1.5, 3 and 10 mg/kg. The point of sequencing TCRbeta in the periphery was to test whether ivuxolimab changed TCR sequence diversity and drove clonal T-cell expansion. Among the approximately 50 dose-escalation patients, around 19 had hepatocellular carcinoma, roughly 15 melanoma, 9 renal cell carcinoma and 9 head and neck cancer. The dose-escalation cohort was approximately 83% male with a mean age of approximately 59 years, ranging from about 23 to 85. Partial responses occurred in three dose-escalation patients, of whom one had hepatocellular carcinoma and two had cutaneous melanoma. Prior anti-PD-1, anti-PD-L1 or anti-CTLA-4 therapy was permitted, and less than 45% of dose-escalation patients had received checkpoint inhibitors. The paper covers the monotherapy dose-escalation part of the phase I ivuxolimab trial, which included N ≈ 57 patients. Results the study describes overall, beyond this receptor: In the 0.1-3.0 mg/kg groups, partial responders were among the patients with the lowest normalized peripheral clonal expansion, particularly in CD8+ T cells. The antigen specificity of the clonally expanded peripheral T cells was not determined. Low levels of normalized T-cell clonal expansion were also seen in some patients who did not respond. After ivuxolimab, more expanded clones were found on average in CD8+ T cells than in CD4+ T cells. At doses from 0.1 to 3.0 mg/kg, clonal expansion was seen in both CD4+ and CD8+ blood T cells between baseline and week 6.

The CDR3 goes from the cysteine to the phenylalanine over 15 residues. CDR3 DNA only is kept here, 45 bases in frame from base 1. According to the germline V gene, CDR1 reads SGHAT and CDR2 reads FQNNGV. Trimming takes 5 bases off V and 2 bases off J; junction bases not matched to a gene: 3. The trial excluded patients who had a history of autoimmune disease or who were on systemic immunosuppression. Peripheral blood for TCR sequencing was collected from all dose cohorts at baseline, on cycle 4 day 1, and on cycle 7 day 1. The samples were drawn from a first-in-human, open-label, multicenter phase I dose-escalation trial of ivuxolimab. Adults with locally advanced or metastatic head and neck squamous cell, hepatocellular, melanoma or renal cell carcinoma were enrolled in the trial. Before TCR sequencing, CD4+ and CD8+ T cells were separately sorted from peripheral blood. Genomic DNA was extracted from sorted cells for sequencing of the TCRbeta CDR3 region. TCRbeta CDR3 regions were sequenced using the immunoSEQ Assay. This immuneACCESS table, as held by TCRdb, lists in-frame sequences with V and J called but not all clones. Of the missing ones, under half trace to an unresolved V gene in checked studies; the others have no known cause. This sample comprises around 79,000 clones, more than 75% of them detected only once. The ten largest clones capture roughly 0.64% of the sample.

The V gene is TRBV11-2 and the J gene is TRBJ2-1; a stretch of 10 junction bases matches TRBD2. This receptor was identified in an adult with an advanced solid tumor such as melanoma, head and neck, liver or kidney cancer. Here the sequenced sample was CD4+ or CD8+ T cells sorted from blood, taken in a trial of the OX40 agonist ivuxolimab. The CDR3 reads CASSHSGRAYNEQFF. The nucleotide sequence is given as TGTGCCAGCAGCCACAGCGGGAGGGCCTACAATGAGCAGTTCTTC. Outside the CDR3, residues come from the reference TRBV11-2 and TRBJ2-1 proteins, so the full variable domain is: EAGVAQSPRYKIIEKRQSVAFWCNPISGHATLYWYQQILGQGPKLLIQFQNNGVVDDSQLPKDRFSAERLKGVDSTLKIQPAKLEDSAVYLCASSHSGRAYNEQFFGPGTRLTVL.